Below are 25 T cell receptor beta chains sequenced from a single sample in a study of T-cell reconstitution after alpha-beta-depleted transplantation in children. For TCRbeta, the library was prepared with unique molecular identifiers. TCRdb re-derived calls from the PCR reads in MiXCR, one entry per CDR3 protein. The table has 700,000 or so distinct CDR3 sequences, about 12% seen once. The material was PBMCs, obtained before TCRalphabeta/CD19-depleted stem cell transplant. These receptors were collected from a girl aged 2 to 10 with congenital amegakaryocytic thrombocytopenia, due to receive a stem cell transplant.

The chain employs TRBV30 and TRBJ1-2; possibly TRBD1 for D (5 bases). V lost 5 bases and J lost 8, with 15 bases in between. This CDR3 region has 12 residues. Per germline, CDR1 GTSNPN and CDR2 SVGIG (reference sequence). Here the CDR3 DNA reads TGTGCCTGGGGCCGGAGGGGCCGCGGCTACACCTTC. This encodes CAWGRRGRGYTF.

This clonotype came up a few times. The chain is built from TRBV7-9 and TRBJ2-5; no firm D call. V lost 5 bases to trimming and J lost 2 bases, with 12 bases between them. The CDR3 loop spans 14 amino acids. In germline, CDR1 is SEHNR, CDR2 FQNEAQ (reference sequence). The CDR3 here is CASSPPGFQETQYF. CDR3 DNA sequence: TGTGCCAGCAGCCCACCGGGTTTTCAAGAGACCCAGTACTTC.

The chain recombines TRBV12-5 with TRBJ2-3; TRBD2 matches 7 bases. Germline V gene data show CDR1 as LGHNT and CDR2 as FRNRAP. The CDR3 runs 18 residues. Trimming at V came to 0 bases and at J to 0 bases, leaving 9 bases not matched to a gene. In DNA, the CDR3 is TGTGCTAGTGGTTTGGTACCCGCGGGAGCTAGAAGCACAGATACGCAGTATTTT. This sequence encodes CASGLVPAGARSTDTQYF.

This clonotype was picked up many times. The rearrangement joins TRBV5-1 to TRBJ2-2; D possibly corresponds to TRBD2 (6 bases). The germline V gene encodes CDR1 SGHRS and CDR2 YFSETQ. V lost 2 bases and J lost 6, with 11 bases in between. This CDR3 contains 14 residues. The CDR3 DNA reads TGCGCCAGCAGCTTTGGGGACTCCCCCGGGGAGCTGTTTTTT. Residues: CASSFGDSPGELFF.

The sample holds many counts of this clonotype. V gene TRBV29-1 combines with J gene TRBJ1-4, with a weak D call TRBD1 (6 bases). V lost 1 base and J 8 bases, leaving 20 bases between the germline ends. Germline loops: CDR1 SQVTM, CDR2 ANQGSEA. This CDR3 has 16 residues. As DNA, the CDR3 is TGCAGCGTTGAAGGCCACGGTGGGGGCGGCGACGAAAAACTGTTTTTT. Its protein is CSVEGHGGGGDEKLFF.

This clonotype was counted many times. The CDR3 DNA sequence: TGCGCCAGCAGCCGGAGGGACAGGGGGCATCACGAGCAGTACTTC. Its translation: CASSRRDRGHHEQYF. The chain combines TRBV5-1 with TRBJ2-7; 12 bases are a match to TRBD1. After removal of 4 bases from V and 5 bases from J, the junction contained 7 bases not matched to a gene. This CDR3 has 15 residues. The V gene's germline CDR1 is SGHRS and CDR2 YFSETQ.

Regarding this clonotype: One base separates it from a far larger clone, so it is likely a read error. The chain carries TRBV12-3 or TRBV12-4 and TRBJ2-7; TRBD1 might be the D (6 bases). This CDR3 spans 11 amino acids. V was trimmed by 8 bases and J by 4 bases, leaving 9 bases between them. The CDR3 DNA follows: TGTGCCAGCGGTACAGGGTACGAGCAGTACTTC. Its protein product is CASGTGYEQYF.

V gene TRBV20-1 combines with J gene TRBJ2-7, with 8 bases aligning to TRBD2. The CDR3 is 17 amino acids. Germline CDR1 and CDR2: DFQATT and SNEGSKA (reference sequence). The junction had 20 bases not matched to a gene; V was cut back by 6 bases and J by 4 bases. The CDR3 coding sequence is TGCAGTGCGGCTTTGGGGCTAGCGGGCTTGGAGTGGTACGAGCAGTACTTC. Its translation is CSAALGLAGLEWYEQYF.

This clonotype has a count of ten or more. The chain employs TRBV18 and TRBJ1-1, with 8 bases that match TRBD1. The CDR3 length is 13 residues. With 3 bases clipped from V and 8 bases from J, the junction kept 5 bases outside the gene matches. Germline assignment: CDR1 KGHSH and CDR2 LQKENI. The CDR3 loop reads CASSPMTGEEAFF. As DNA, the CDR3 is TGTGCCAGCTCACCGATGACAGGGGAAGAAGCTTTCTTT.

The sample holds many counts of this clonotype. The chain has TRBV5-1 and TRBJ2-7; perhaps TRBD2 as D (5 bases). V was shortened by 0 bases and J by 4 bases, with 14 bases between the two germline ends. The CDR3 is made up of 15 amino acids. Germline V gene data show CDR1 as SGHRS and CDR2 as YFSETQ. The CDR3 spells CASSLEPQTSYEQYF. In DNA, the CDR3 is TGCGCCAGCAGCTTGGAGCCCCAAACTAGTTACGAGCAGTACTTC. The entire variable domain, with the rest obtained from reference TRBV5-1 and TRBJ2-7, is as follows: KAGVTQTPRYLIKTRGQQVTLSCSPISGHRSVSWYQQTPGQGLQFLFEYFSETQRNKGNFPGRFSGRQFSNSRSEMNVSTLELGDSALYLCASSLEPQTSYEQYFGPGTRLTVT.

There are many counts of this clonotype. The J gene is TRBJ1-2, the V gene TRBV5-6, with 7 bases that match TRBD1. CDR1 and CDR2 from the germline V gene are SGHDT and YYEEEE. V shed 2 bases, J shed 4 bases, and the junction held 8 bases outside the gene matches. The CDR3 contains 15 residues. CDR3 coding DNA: TGTGCCAGCAGCTTACCGGGACAGCTTCCCTATGGCTACACCTTC. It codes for CASSLPGQLPYGYTF. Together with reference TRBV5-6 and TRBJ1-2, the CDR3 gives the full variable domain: DAGVTQSPTHLIKTRGQQVTLRCSPKSGHDTVSWYQQALGQGPQFIFQYYEEEERQRGNFPDRFSGHQFPNYSSELNVNALLLGDSALYLCASSLPGQLPYGYTFGSGTRLTVV.

The CDR3 nucleotides read TGTGCCAGCAGTTCCCCCCCCGGGACTGGGCCCTACGAGCAGTACTTC. This sequence encodes CASSSPPGTGPYEQYF. J is TRBJ2-7 and V is TRBV6-5, with TRBD2 as a possible D gene (6 bases). Per germline, CDR1 MNHEY and CDR2 SVGAGI. The CDR3 covers 16 residues. V was shortened by 4 bases and J by 2 bases, with 18 bases between the two germline ends.

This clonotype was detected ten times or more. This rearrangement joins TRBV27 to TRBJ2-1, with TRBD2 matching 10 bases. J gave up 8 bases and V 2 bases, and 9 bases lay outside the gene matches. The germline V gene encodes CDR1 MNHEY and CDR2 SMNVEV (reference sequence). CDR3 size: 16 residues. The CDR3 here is CASSLLAGVGFYEQFF. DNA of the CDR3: TGTGCCAGCAGTTTACTAGCGGGAGTGGGTTTCTATGAGCAGTTCTTC.

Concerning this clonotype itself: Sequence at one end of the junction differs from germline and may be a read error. CDR3 coding DNA: TGTGCCACTAGTTCTGCGACCGGGGAGCTGTTTTTT. It yields the protein CATSSATGELFF. The chain recombines TRBV19 with TRBJ2-2; no clear D gene. The CDR3 covers 12 residues. In germline, CDR1 is LNHDA, CDR2 SQIVND (reference sequence).

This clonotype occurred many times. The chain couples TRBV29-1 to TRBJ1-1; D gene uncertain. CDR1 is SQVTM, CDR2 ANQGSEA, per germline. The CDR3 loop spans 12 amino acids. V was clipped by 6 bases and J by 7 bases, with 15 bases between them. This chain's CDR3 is CSVEDPLDEAFF. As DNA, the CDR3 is TGCAGCGTGGAGGACCCCTTGGATGAAGCTTTCTTT. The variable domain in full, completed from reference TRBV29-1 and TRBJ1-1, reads SAVISQKPSRDICQRGTSLTIQCQVDSQVTMMFWYRQQPGQSLTLIATANQGSEATYESGFVIDKFPISRPNLTFSTLTVSNMSPEDSSIYLCSVEDPLDEAFFGQGTRLTVV.

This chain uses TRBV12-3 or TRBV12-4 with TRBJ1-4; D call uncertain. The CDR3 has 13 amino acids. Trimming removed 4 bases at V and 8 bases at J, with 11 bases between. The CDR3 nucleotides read TGTGCCAGCAGTTCGTCCAGCGGCGAAAAACTGTTTTTT. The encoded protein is CASSSSSGEKLFF.

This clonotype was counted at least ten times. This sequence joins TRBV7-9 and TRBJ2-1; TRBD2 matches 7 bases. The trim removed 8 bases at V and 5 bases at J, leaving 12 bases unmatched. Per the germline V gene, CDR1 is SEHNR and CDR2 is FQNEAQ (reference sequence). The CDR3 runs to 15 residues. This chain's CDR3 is CASGVWASGNNEQFF. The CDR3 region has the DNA TGTGCCAGCGGGGTTTGGGCTAGCGGAAACAATGAGCAGTTCTTC.

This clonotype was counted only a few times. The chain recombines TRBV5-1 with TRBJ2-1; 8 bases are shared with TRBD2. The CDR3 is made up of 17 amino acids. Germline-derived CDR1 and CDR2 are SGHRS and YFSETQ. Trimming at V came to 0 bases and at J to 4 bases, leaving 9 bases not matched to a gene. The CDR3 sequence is CASSLAVASGSYNEQFF. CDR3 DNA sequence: TGCGCCAGCAGCTTGGCCGTAGCCAGCGGGAGTTACAATGAGCAGTTCTTC.

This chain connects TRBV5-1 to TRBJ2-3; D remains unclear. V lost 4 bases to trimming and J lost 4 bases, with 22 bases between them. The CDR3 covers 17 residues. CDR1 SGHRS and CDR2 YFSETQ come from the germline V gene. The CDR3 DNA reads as TGCGCCAGCAGCGCGCCGCTGGGCCCCCCCGGTGCAGATACGCAGTATTTT. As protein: CASSAPLGPPGADTQYF.

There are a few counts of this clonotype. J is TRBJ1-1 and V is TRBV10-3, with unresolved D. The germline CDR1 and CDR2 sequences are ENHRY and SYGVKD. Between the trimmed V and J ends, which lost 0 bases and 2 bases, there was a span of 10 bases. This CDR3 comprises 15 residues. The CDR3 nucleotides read TGTGCCATCAGTGAGTCGATAGGAGACAACACTGAAGCTTTCTTT. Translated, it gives CAISESIGDNTEAFF.

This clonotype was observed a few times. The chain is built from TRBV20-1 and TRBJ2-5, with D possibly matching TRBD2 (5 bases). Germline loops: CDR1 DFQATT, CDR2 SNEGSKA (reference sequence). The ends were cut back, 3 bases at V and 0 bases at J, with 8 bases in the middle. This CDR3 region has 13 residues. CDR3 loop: CSASLGDQETQYF. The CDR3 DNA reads TGCAGTGCTAGTCTCGGGGACCAAGAGACCCAGTACTTC.

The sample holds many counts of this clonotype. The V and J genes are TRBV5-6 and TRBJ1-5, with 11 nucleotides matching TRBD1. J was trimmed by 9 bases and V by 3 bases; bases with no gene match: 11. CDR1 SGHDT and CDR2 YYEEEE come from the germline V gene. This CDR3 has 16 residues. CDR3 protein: CASSSLRTGGVGPQHF. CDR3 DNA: TGTGCCAGCAGCTCCCTAAGGACAGGGGGCGTTGGGCCCCAGCATTTT.

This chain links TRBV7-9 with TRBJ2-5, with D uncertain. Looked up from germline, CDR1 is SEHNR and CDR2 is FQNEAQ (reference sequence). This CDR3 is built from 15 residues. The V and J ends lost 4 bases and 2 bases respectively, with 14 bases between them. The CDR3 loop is CASSSNGEGQETQYF. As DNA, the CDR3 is TGTGCCAGCAGCTCCAACGGAGAAGGACAAGAGACCCAGTACTTC.

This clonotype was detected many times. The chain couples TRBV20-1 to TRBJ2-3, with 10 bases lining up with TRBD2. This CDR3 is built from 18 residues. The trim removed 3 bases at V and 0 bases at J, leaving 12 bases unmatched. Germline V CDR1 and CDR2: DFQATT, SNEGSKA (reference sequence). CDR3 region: CSARSGGAGGTSTDTQYF. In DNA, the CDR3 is TGCAGTGCTAGGTCGGGAGGAGCGGGAGGGACTAGCACAGATACGCAGTATTTT.

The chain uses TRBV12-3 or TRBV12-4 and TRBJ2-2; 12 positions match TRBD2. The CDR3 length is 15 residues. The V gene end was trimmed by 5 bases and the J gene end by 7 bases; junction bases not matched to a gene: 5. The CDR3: CASSIGTSGYGELFF. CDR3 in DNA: TGTGCCAGCAGTATTGGGACTAGCGGGTACGGGGAGCTGTTTTTT.